The rows below give T cell receptor beta chains drawn from one sample of a study of CD8 T cells in ankylosing spondylitis. From the 5' RACE reads, TCRdb called clonotypes with MiXCR, one entry per CDR3 protein. The table has approximately 240,000 distinct CDR3 sequences, over 9.5% seen once; the top ten hold 2.6%. Sequencing input: blood, either unsorted or a sorted T cell fraction (not recorded which). Every receptor here comes from a male donor with ankylosing spondylitis or in good health (not recorded which). Both conserved end residues are part of each CDR3. The order of the fields is CDR3 protein, CDR3 DNA, V gene, D gene, clone size, J gene. D genes are given only for firm matches. Clone size is stated in some rows and not others, as once, few, many or a class when expanded.

CDR3aa: CASTSQREVSYEQYF; CDR3nt: TGTGCCAGCACGTCCCAGCGGGAGGTTTCCTACGAGCAGTACTTC; v_gene: TRBV25-1; d_gene: TRBD2; abundance: many; j_gene: TRBJ2-7
CDR3aa: CASSSRQGGTGELFF; CDR3nt: TGTGCCAGCAGTTCTAGACAGGGAGGGACCGGGGAGCTGTTTTTT; v_gene: TRBV12-3/TRBV12-4; d_gene: -; abundance: -; j_gene: TRBJ2-2
CDR3aa: CASSPDTKQETQYF; CDR3nt: TGTGCCAGCAGTCCCGACACAAAGCAAGAGACCCAGTACTTC; v_gene: TRBV12-3/TRBV12-4; d_gene: -; abundance: many; j_gene: TRBJ2-5
CDR3aa: CASSEPSGGSSIPYNEQFF; CDR3nt: TGTGCCAGCAGTGAGCCTAGCGGGGGGTCCTCGATACCTTACAATGAGCAGTTCTTC; v_gene: TRBV6-1; d_gene: TRBD2; abundance: many; j_gene: TRBJ2-1
CDR3aa: CSTGRAGYTF; CDR3nt: TGCAGTACAGGGAGGGCTGGCTACACCTTC; v_gene: TRBV20-1; d_gene: -; abundance: many; j_gene: TRBJ1-2
CDR3aa: CASSQGSIAGYTF; CDR3nt: TGCGCCAGCAGCCAAGGCTCGATTGCTGGCTACACCTTC; v_gene: TRBV4-1; d_gene: -; abundance: few; j_gene: TRBJ1-2
CDR3aa: CATSDFCRPSGNTIYF; CDR3nt: TGTGCCACCAGTGATTTCTGCAGACCCTCTGGGAACACCATATATTTT; v_gene: TRBV24-1; d_gene: -; abundance: many; j_gene: TRBJ1-3
CDR3aa: CASSEVEVLAGANVLTF; CDR3nt: TGTGCCAGCAGTGAAGTGGAAGTACTGGCTGGGGCCAACGTCCTGACTTTC; v_gene: TRBV2; d_gene: -; abundance: -; j_gene: TRBJ2-6
CDR3aa: CASSPALASVETQYF; CDR3nt: TGTGCCAGCAGCCCCGCCTTAGCATCGGTGGAGACCCAGTACTTC; v_gene: TRBV13; d_gene: -; abundance: many; j_gene: TRBJ2-5
CDR3aa: CSARVRLAGGSEQFF; CDR3nt: TGCAGTGCTAGAGTACGTCTAGCGGGAGGGTCAGAGCAGTTCTTC; v_gene: TRBV20-1; d_gene: TRBD2; abundance: many; j_gene: TRBJ2-1
CDR3aa: CASRPGRMNTEAFF; CDR3nt: TGTGCCAGCAGGCCCGGACGGATGAACACTGAAGCTTTCTTT; v_gene: TRBV6-1; d_gene: -; abundance: many; j_gene: TRBJ1-1
CDR3aa: CATSRELARSGELFF; CDR3nt: TGTGCCACCAGCAGAGAACTCGCCAGGAGCGGGGAGCTGTTTTTT; v_gene: TRBV15; d_gene: -; abundance: many; j_gene: TRBJ2-2
CDR3aa: CASSPRTGYNEQFF; CDR3nt: TGTGCCAGCAGCCCGCGGACAGGGTACAATGAGCAGTTCTTC; v_gene: TRBV11-3; d_gene: TRBD1; abundance: few; j_gene: TRBJ2-1
CDR3aa: CASSYGDSSYEQYF; CDR3nt: TGTGCCAGCAGCTACGGGGACAGTTCCTACGAGCAGTACTTC; v_gene: TRBV7-2; d_gene: TRBD1; abundance: many; j_gene: TRBJ2-7
CDR3aa: CARFPSGAYNEQFF; CDR3nt: TGTGCCAGGTTCCCTAGCGGAGCCTACAATGAGCAGTTCTTC; v_gene: TRBV2; d_gene: TRBD2; abundance: many; j_gene: TRBJ2-1
CDR3aa: CASSFGGSGTAQYF; CDR3nt: TGTGCCAGCAGTTTCGGGGGGTCCGGGACAGCGCAGTATTTT; v_gene: TRBV12-3/TRBV12-4; d_gene: -; abundance: many; j_gene: TRBJ2-3
CDR3aa: CASSLVGRSGNTEAFF; CDR3nt: TGCGCCAGCAGCTTGGTAGGACGATCGGGGAACACTGAAGCTTTCTTT; v_gene: TRBV5-1; d_gene: -; abundance: many; j_gene: TRBJ1-1
CDR3aa: CTSSPGQVGTDTQYF; CDR3nt: TGTACCAGCAGCCCCGGACAGGTGGGCACAGATACGCAGTATTTT; v_gene: TRBV11-3; d_gene: TRBD1; abundance: once; j_gene: TRBJ2-3
CDR3aa: CASSFPEAHTDTQYF; CDR3nt: TGTGCCAGCAGTTTTCCCGAGGCGCACACAGATACGCAGTATTTT; v_gene: TRBV12-3/TRBV12-4; d_gene: -; abundance: many; j_gene: TRBJ2-3
CDR3aa: CCARDSQRGFSYEQYF; CDR3nt: TGCTGCGCTAGAGATTCCCAGCGGGGGTTCTCCTACGAGCAGTACTTC; v_gene: TRBV20-1; d_gene: TRBD2; abundance: -; j_gene: TRBJ2-7
CDR3aa: CASGLANYGYTF; CDR3nt: TGTGCCAGTGGGCTGGCTAACTATGGCTACACCTTC; v_gene: TRBV12-3/TRBV12-4; d_gene: -; abundance: many; j_gene: TRBJ1-2
CDR3aa: CAISAGTAQETQYF; CDR3nt: TGTGCCATCAGTGCGGGGACAGCCCAAGAGACCCAGTACTTC; v_gene: TRBV10-3; d_gene: TRBD1; abundance: many; j_gene: TRBJ2-5